The sequence of this T cell receptor beta chain was determined in a study of T-cell memory formation after mild COVID-19. MiXCR was run by TCRdb on the 5' RACE reads, yielding one entry per CDR3 protein. The repertoire has a few hundred thousand distinct CDR3 sequences, roughly 17% of them found once; the top ten carry roughly 23%. The sample holds a few counts of this clonotype. This CDR3 has 14 residues. Trimming cost V 5 bases and J 2 bases; bases outside gene matches: 5. The TCR originated in a man younger than 35 who had mild COVID-19 (a few samples of this study predate the infection). Cell type and time point are not known. This chain connects TRBV12-3 or TRBV12-4 to TRBJ1-1; 7 bases align to TRBD1. The sequenced sample consisted of PBMCs or a T cell subset sorted from them (not recorded which). The chain's CDR3 is CASSQQGHNTEAFF. The CDR3 coding sequence is TGTGCCAGCAGTCAACAGGGGCATAACACTGAAGCTTTCTTT.